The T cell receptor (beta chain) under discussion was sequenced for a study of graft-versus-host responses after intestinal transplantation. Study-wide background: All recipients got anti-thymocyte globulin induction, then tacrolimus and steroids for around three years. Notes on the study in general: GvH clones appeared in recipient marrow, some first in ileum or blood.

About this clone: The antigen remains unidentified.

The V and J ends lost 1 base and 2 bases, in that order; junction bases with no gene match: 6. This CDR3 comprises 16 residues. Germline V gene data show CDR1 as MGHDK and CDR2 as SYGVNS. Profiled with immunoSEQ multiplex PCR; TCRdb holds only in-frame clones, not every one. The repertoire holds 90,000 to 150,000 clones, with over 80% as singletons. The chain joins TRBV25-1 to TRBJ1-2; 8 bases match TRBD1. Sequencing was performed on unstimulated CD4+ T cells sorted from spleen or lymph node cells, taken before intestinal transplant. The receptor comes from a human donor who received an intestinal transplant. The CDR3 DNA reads TGTGCCAGCAGTGAATGGGGCAGGGGGCGGAACTATGGCTACACCTTC. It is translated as CASSEWGRGRNYGYTF.